Following are 26 T cell receptor beta chains from one sample sequenced in a study of blood T cell repertoires in COVID-19. TCRdb's table, derived via immunoSEQ multiplex PCR, lists solely in-frame clones and lacks some. This table holds 450,000 or so clones, 89% found once. The sequencing input was peripheral blood. All receptors come from a woman in her thirties or forties with COVID-19, enrolled during active disease.

This rearrangement joins TRBV28 to TRBJ1-5, with TRBD1 identical over 7 bases. V was pared by 2 bases and J by 6 bases, with 7 bases of the junction left unmatched. This CDR3 region has 15 residues. Germline CDR1 and CDR2: MDHEN and SYDVKM. The CDR3 here is CASSLRQGQGQPQHF. For the CDR3, the DNA is TGTGCCAGCAGTTTACGACAGGGCCAGGGTCAGCCCCAGCATTTT.

V gene TRBV19 combines with J gene TRBJ2-5; the D is unclear. Trimming stripped 3 bases from V and 7 bases from J, with 15 bases between. From germline, CDR1 is LNHDA and CDR2 SQIVND (reference sequence). The CDR3 extends over 14 amino acids. CDR3 loop: CASSISISSWTQYF. For the CDR3, the DNA is TGTGCCAGTAGTATCAGTATAAGTTCGTGGACCCAGTACTTC.

This clone was detected only once. This chain connects TRBV6-5 to TRBJ2-5; a possible D gene is TRBD2 (6 bases). CDR1 is MNHEY, CDR2 SVGAGI, per germline. V lost 1 base and J lost 4, with 10 bases in between. This CDR3 has 14 residues. The CDR3 region has the DNA TGTGCCAGCAGTTACTGGGACTCCGGAGAGACCCAGTACTTC. Encoded protein: CASSYWDSGETQYF.

The chain employs TRBV24-1 and TRBJ1-1, with D perhaps matching TRBD1 (6 bases). Trimming left V 4 bases short and J 11 bases short, with 13 bases between. The CDR3 length is 12 residues. The V gene's germline CDR1 is KGHDR and CDR2 SFDVKD. The CDR3 DNA sequence: TGTGCCACCAGTGAACAGGGTGGGGAGGCTTTCTTT. Protein sequence: CATSEQGGEAFF.

V gene TRBV24-1 combines with J gene TRBJ2-1, with 9 bases identical to TRBD2. Germline trimming cut 4 bases from V and 4 bases from J; bases unmatched to any gene: 1. Looked up from germline, CDR1 is KGHDR and CDR2 is SFDVKD. This CDR3 contains 14 residues. CDR3 loop: CATSESGRYNEQFF. The CDR3 region has the DNA TGTGCCACCAGTGAAAGCGGGAGGTACAATGAGCAGTTCTTC.

V and J are TRBV10-3 and TRBJ1-2, with unresolved D. The V end was cut by 4 bases, the J end by 6 bases, with 12 bases between. This CDR3 is built from 13 residues. The V gene's germline CDR1 is ENHRY and CDR2 SYGVKD. CDR3 coding DNA: TGTGCCATCAGTGTAAAATCAGATCATGGCTACACCTTC. Translating gives CAISVKSDHGYTF.

The chain links TRBV2 to TRBJ2-1; TRBD2 matches at 7 bases. This CDR3 has 13 amino acids. J was trimmed by 5 bases and V by 10 bases; bases with no gene match: 8. In germline, CDR1 is SNHLY, CDR2 FYNNEI. CDR3 region: CATTTSRDNEQFF. CDR3 in DNA: TGTGCCACAACGACTAGCCGAGACAATGAGCAGTTCTTC.

This chain joins TRBV7-2 and TRBJ2-7, with D possibly TRBD2 on 5 matching bases. The V end was cut by 2 bases, the J end by 2 bases, with 10 bases between. The CDR3 is 14 amino acids. Per the germline V gene, CDR1 is SGHTA and CDR2 is FQGNSA. CDR3 in amino acids: CASSLHRGTYEQYF. As DNA, the CDR3 is TGTGCCAGCAGCTTACATCGGGGAACCTACGAGCAGTACTTC.

V is TRBV27 and J is TRBJ1-1; a weak D match, TRBD1 (5 bases). The length of the CDR3 is 14 residues. Germline CDR1 reads MNHEY; CDR2 reads SMNVEV (reference sequence). Trimming left V 3 bases short and J 4 bases short, with 12 bases between. The CDR3 protein is CASSFRRGGTEAFF. The CDR3 nucleotides are TGTGCCAGCAGTTTCCGGAGGGGAGGCACTGAAGCTTTCTTT.

The rearrangement links TRBV2 to TRBJ2-3; 7 nucleotides match TRBD1. CDR1 is SNHLY and CDR2 is FYNNEI in the germline V gene. V lost 7 bases, J lost 4 bases, and 5 bases stayed unmatched. CDR3 length equals 13 residues. In DNA form, the CDR3 reads TGTGCCAGCATCTATACAGGGGCAGATACGCAGTATTTT. This encodes CASIYTGADTQYF.

The rearrangement uses TRBV4-1 and TRBJ1-5; D might be TRBD1 (5 bases). The germline gives CDR1 MGHRA, CDR2 YSYEKL. V was shortened by 1 base and J by 7 bases, with 14 bases between the two germline ends. This CDR3 is 15 amino acids long. The CDR3, as DNA: TGCGCCAGCAGCCAAGGGGCCACGGGGGTACAGCCCCAGCATTTT. Translating it yields CASSQGATGVQPQHF.

This clone was recorded only once. This chain joins TRBV5-1 and TRBJ2-1; 9 nucleotides match TRBD2. CDR1 is SGHRS and CDR2 is YFSETQ in the germline V gene. The CDR3 runs 14 residues. The junction had 4 bases not matched to a gene; V was cut back by 4 bases and J by 5 bases. CDR3 amino acids: CASSRAGGNNEQFF. CDR3 DNA: TGCGCCAGCAGCCGAGCGGGGGGAAACAATGAGCAGTTCTTC.

This chain links TRBV6-5 with TRBJ1-6, with a tentative D call TRBD1 (6 bases). CDR1 MNHEY and CDR2 SVGAGI come from the germline V gene. V gave up 6 bases and J gave up 10 bases, with 19 bases separating them. The CDR3 contains 15 residues. CDR3 protein: CASRTMVQGKSPLHF. The CDR3 region has the DNA TGTGCCAGCAGGACCATGGTCCAGGGGAAATCACCCCTCCACTTT.

The chain uses TRBV19 and TRBJ1-1; D is perhaps TRBD1 (5 bases). The CDR3 covers 19 residues. In germline, CDR1 is LNHDA, CDR2 SQIVND (reference sequence). Trimming cost V 4 bases and J 0 bases, with 24 bases left between them. Written as DNA, the CDR3 is TGTGCCAGTAGTACCTCATTGTGGCGGCAGGGAAATATGAACACTGAAGCTTTCTTT. Encoded protein: CASSTSLWRQGNMNTEAFF.

Written as DNA, the CDR3 is TGTGCCAGTAGTCCGGGATCCCGGACGGGAACTGAAGCTTTCTTT. Translated: CASSPGSRTGTEAFF. This chain joins TRBV19 and TRBJ1-1; D not certain. V lost 5 bases and J 5 bases, leaving 18 bases between the germline ends. CDR3 length equals 15 residues. Germline lookup yields CDR1 LNHDA and CDR2 SQIVND (reference sequence).

In nucleotides, the CDR3 is TGTGCCAGCAACCTTCCCCAGGGGTCCATTTCGAACACTGAAGCTTTCTTT. It is translated as CASNLPQGSISNTEAFF. The rearrangement joins TRBV2 to TRBJ1-1; a weak D match, TRBD1 (6 bases). V was cut by 7 bases and J by 1 base, with 22 bases left in between. Germline lookup yields CDR1 SNHLY and CDR2 FYNNEI. This CDR3 is 17 amino acids long.

This clone was found once. J is TRBJ1-2 and V is TRBV5-1; 7 bases fit TRBD1. The CDR3 covers 13 residues. From germline, CDR1 is SGHRS and CDR2 YFSETQ. V lost 3 bases to trimming and J lost 4 bases; unmatched junction nucleotides: 3. The DNA for the CDR3 is TGCGCCAGCAGCTCCCAGGGGGGCTATGGCTACACCTTC. Translating it yields CASSSQGGYGYTF. The complete variable domain, with remaining parts taken from reference TRBV5-1 and TRBJ1-2, reads KAGVTQTPRYLIKTRGQQVTLSCSPISGHRSVSWYQQTPGQGLQFLFEYFSETQRNKGNFPGRFSGRQFSNSRSEMNVSTLELGDSALYLCASSSQGGYGYTFGSGTRLTVV.

The genes are TRBV7-9 and TRBJ2-7; 8 bases agree with TRBD1. CDR1 is SEHNR, CDR2 FQNEAQ, per germline (reference sequence). With 1 base clipped from V and 3 bases from J, the junction kept 5 bases outside the gene matches. This CDR3 spans 15 amino acids. CDR3 residues: CASSLGTGHNYEQYF. The DNA of the CDR3 is TGTGCCAGCAGCTTAGGGACAGGGCATAACTACGAGCAGTACTTC.

Only one count was recorded for this clone. The rearrangement uses TRBV5-6 and TRBJ1-5; tentative D call: TRBD1 (5 bases). There are 15 residues in the CDR3. Germline CDR1 is SGHDT and CDR2 is YYEEEE. Trimming took off 0 bases at V and 5 bases at J, with 12 bases between the two ends. The CDR3 is CASSLAGGGYQPQHF. CDR3 in DNA: TGTGCCAGCAGCTTGGCCGGGGGAGGGTATCAGCCCCAGCATTTT.

The chain employs TRBV10-2 and TRBJ2-2, with D unclear. Trimming left V 4 bases short and J 5 bases short, with 11 bases between. CDR1 is WSHSY, CDR2 SAAADI, per germline. The CDR3 is 14 amino acids. CDR3 region: CASSVQTRTGELFF. CDR3 sequence (DNA): TGCGCCAGCAGTGTTCAGACACGGACCGGGGAGCTGTTTTTT.

The V and J genes are TRBV9 and TRBJ1-1; D call uncertain. The germline V gene has CDR1 SGDLS and CDR2 YYNGEE. Trimming took off 3 bases at V and 6 bases at J, with 12 bases between the two ends. CDR3 length equals 13 residues. As DNA, the CDR3 is TGTGCCAGCAGCGCCGTTCTAGGCTCTGAAGCTTTCTTT. Translated: CASSAVLGSEAFF.

V and J are TRBV25-1 and TRBJ1-4, with 9 bases aligning to TRBD1. Per the germline V gene, CDR1 is MGHDK and CDR2 is SYGVNS. The CDR3 spans 15 residues. V lost 1 base, J lost 7 bases, and 4 bases stayed unmatched. This chain's CDR3 is CASSEWGTGTEKLFF. The CDR3 nucleotides read TGTGCCAGCAGTGAATGGGGGACAGGGACTGAAAAACTGTTTTTT. Filled out from reference TRBV25-1 and TRBJ1-4, the complete variable domain reads EADIYQTPRYLVIGTGKKITLECSQTMGHDKMYWYQQDPGMELHLIHYSYGVNSTEKGDLSSESTVSRIRTEHFPLTLESARPSHTSQYLCASSEWGTGTEKLFFGSGTQLSVL.

V and J are TRBV10-3 and TRBJ2-7; TRBD1 is a possible D gene (6 bases). V gave up 6 bases and J gave up 6 bases, with 18 bases separating them. Germline values: CDR1 ENHRY, CDR2 SYGVKD. The CDR3 is 14 residues long. The CDR3 sequence: CAISHQGSPCEQYF. Here the CDR3 DNA reads TGTGCCATCAGCCATCAGGGGTCCCCCTGCGAGCAGTACTTC.

This clone occurred a few times. This chain links TRBV27 with TRBJ1-1; 8 bases are shared with TRBD1. CDR1 and CDR2 from the germline V gene are MNHEY and SMNVEV (reference sequence). The V segment lost 5 bases and the J segment 6 bases; nucleotides outside the gene matches: 2. There are 12 residues in the CDR3. The CDR3 reads CASSMTGAEAFF. The CDR3 DNA sequence: TGTGCCAGCAGTATGACAGGGGCTGAAGCTTTCTTT.

The chain combines TRBV27 with TRBJ1-2; D is perhaps TRBD1 (6 bases). The CDR3 contains 14 residues. The V gene lost 2 bases and the J gene lost 6 bases, with 13 bases spanning the gap. Germline V CDR1 and CDR2: MNHEY, SMNVEV (reference sequence). The CDR3 loop reads CASSLATGRDGYTF. As DNA, the CDR3 is TGTGCCAGCAGTTTAGCCACAGGGAGAGATGGCTACACCTTC.

V gene TRBV15 combines with J gene TRBJ2-2; 9 bases are a match to TRBD1. CDR1 is LNHNV and CDR2 is YYDKDF in the germline V gene (reference sequence). The CDR3 consists of 16 residues. V lost 3 bases and J lost 5; bases outside the gene matches: 7. The CDR3: CATSREDRGFTGELFF. CDR3 DNA sequence: TGTGCCACCAGCAGGGAGGACAGGGGTTTTACCGGGGAGCTGTTTTTT. The full variable domain, completed using reference TRBV15 and TRBJ2-2, is DAMVIQNPRYQVTQFGKPVTLSCSQTLNHNVMYWYQQKSSQAPKLLFHYYDKDFNNEADTPDNFQSRRPNTSFCFLDIRSPGLGDTAMYLCATSREDRGFTGELFFGEGSRLTVL.